One sample yielded the 5 T cell receptor beta chains listed below, sequenced in a study of Graves' ophthalmopathy and Graves' hyperthyroidism. The sequenced template was RNA, covering the TCR beta CDR3 region. RT-PCR was first run with HTBI primers, then multiplex PCR in a second round. One entry per CDR3 protein results from TCRdb running MiXCR on the multiplex PCR reads. This sample has about 620,000 distinct CDR3 sequences, with 20% to 25% found just once. Source material: peripheral blood. Source of these receptors: a woman in her late teens or twenties with stable Graves' hyperthyroidism. Some clones in this sample may be carry-over from other donors' samples.

CDR3 sequence reads: CASSYSEEAAETQYF. The CDR3 DNA reads as TGTGCCAGCAGTTACTCGGAGGAGGCGGCAGAGACCCAGTACTTC. This sequence joins TRBV6-5 and TRBJ2-5; possible D gene TRBD2, 5 bases. This CDR3 has 15 residues. Germline assignment: CDR1 MNHEY and CDR2 SVGAGI. V was cut by 0 bases and J by 4 bases, with 12 bases left in between.

The J gene is TRBJ2-5, the V gene TRBV6-1; D not resolved. V gave up 4 bases and J gave up 4 bases, with 10 bases separating them. CDR3 size: 13 residues. The V gene's germline CDR1 is MNHNS and CDR2 SASEGT. This CDR3 reads CASSGNSAETQYF. The CDR3 DNA reads as TGTGCCAGCAGTGGGAATAGTGCAGAGACCCAGTACTTC.

In this sample, this clonotype turned up many times. The genes are TRBV11-3 and TRBJ1-2; TRBD1 matches at 9 bases. Germline trimming cut 1 base from V and 3 bases from J; bases unmatched to any gene: 6. The CDR3 loop spans 16 amino acids. From germline, CDR1 is SGHNT and CDR2 YENEEA. In DNA, the CDR3 is TGTGCCAGCAGCTTAGTGGGACAGGGCCCTTACTATGGCTACACCTTC. It yields the protein CASSLVGQGPYYGYTF.

In its sample, this clonotype was seen many times. Sequence at one end of the junction differs from germline and may be a read error. This chain links TRBV12-3 or TRBV12-4 with TRBJ1-1; no clear D gene. The CDR3 extends over 13 amino acids. CDR3 sequence: CASSSNYPPDAFF. DNA of the CDR3: TGTGCCAGCAGTTCCAATTACCCCCCTGACGCTTTCTTT.

This clonotype has just a few counts. The chain carries TRBV5-1 and TRBJ1-1; D call uncertain. The ends were cut back, 4 bases at V and 5 bases at J, with 15 bases in the middle. Looked up from germline, CDR1 is SGHRS and CDR2 is YFSETQ. The CDR3 is made up of 14 amino acids. The CDR3 DNA follows: TGCGCCAGCAGCAACCTCCGGGAGGGAACTGAAGCTTTCTTT. This encodes CASSNLREGTEAFF.